A single sample gave rise to the 27 T cell receptor beta chains below, sequenced in a study of T cells in Graves' hyperthyroidism and ophthalmopathy. Template material for amplifying TCR beta CDR3 regions consisted of RNA transcripts. The HTBI primer set served for first-round RT-PCR of the TCR CDR3. TCRdb redid the calling of the multiplex PCR reads with MiXCR, one entry per CDR3 protein. The sample consists of some 510,000 distinct CDR3 sequences, around 46% of them appearing once. Sequenced sample: peripheral blood or thyroid tissue (not recorded which). The receptors come from a woman aged 18-29 years with Graves' hyperthyroidism.

This clonotype has more than one count but fewer than ten. The chain joins TRBV2 to TRBJ1-2; D gene ambiguous. This CDR3 is 14 amino acids long. Trimming took 5 bases from V and 4 from J, leaving 14 bases between them. Germline V CDR1 and CDR2: SNHLY, FYNNEI. In DNA, the CDR3 is TGTGCCAGCAGTTACACGACAAGAAGCTATGGCTACACCTTC. It encodes CASSYTTRSYGYTF. The whole variable domain, remainder taken from reference TRBV2 and TRBJ1-2, is EPEVTQTPSHQVTQMGQEVILRCVPISNHLYFYWYRQILGQKVEFLVSFYNNEISEKSEIFDDQFSVERPDGSNFTLKIRSTKLEDSAMYFCASSYTTRSYGYTFGSGTRLTVV.

This clonotype was counted many times. The chain is built from TRBV2 and TRBJ1-5, with D unresolved. The CDR3 length is 14 residues. Per germline, CDR1 SNHLY and CDR2 FYNNEI. Trimming removed 3 bases from V and 3 bases from J, with 9 bases in between. The CDR3 sequence: CASSDQITNQPQHF. The CDR3 DNA reads TGTGCCAGCAGTGATCAAATTACCAATCAGCCCCAGCATTTT.

This chain joins TRBV29-1 and TRBJ1-1; no definite D call. The V end lost 4 bases, the J end lost 3 bases, and 6 bases lay between the germline ends. From germline, CDR1 is SQVTM and CDR2 ANQGSEA. This CDR3 is 11 amino acids long. The CDR3 is CSVVRYTEAFF. The CDR3 region has the DNA TGCAGCGTTGTTAGGTACACTGAAGCTTTCTTT.

This chain uses TRBV11-2 with TRBJ2-2; the D gene could be TRBD1 or TRBD2 (6 bases each). Trimming cost V 8 bases and J 3 bases, with 16 bases left between them. Looked up from germline, CDR1 is SGHAT and CDR2 is FQNNGV. This CDR3 is built from 15 residues. The CDR3 DNA is TGTGCCAGCGGCACGATTAGGGGGGACACCGGGGAGCTGTTTTTT. It translates to CASGTIRGDTGELFF.

This clonotype came up many times. The chain recombines TRBV29-1 with TRBJ1-2, with TRBD1 matching 8 bases. CDR1 and CDR2 from the germline V gene are SQVTM and ANQGSEA. This CDR3 has 12 residues. Germline trimming cut 6 bases from V and 8 bases from J; bases unmatched to any gene: 8. The CDR3 protein is CSVGGTGGGYTF. CDR3 in DNA: TGCAGCGTAGGAGGGACAGGCGGCGGCTACACCTTC.

For the CDR3, the DNA is TGTGCCAGTAGGACGTTAGGCAATCAGCCCCAGCATTTT. Residues: CASRTLGNQPQHF. This chain links TRBV10-3 with TRBJ1-5; D call uncertain. Germline assignment: CDR1 ENHRY and CDR2 SYGVKD. V lost 10 bases to trimming and J lost 2 bases, with 12 bases between them. This CDR3 spans 13 amino acids.

This clonotype was seen many times. The chain recombines TRBV15 with TRBJ2-7; no definite D call. Trimming took off 5 bases at V and 0 bases at J, with 11 bases between the two ends. Germline lookup yields CDR1 LNHNV and CDR2 YYDKDF (reference sequence). CDR3 length equals 14 residues. CDR3 nucleotide sequence: TGTGCCACCAGCGGGCTATCCGACTCCTACGAGCAGTACTTC. Its translation is CATSGLSDSYEQYF.

This rearrangement joins TRBV7-8 to TRBJ2-5; TRBD2 matches 7 bases. The CDR3 contains 16 residues. Germline V gene lookup returns CDR1 SGHVS and CDR2 FQNEAQ. V lost 1 base to trimming and J lost 5 bases; unmatched junction nucleotides: 10. CDR3 region: CASSLVQGGSQETQYF. The CDR3, as DNA: TGTGCCAGCAGCTTAGTTCAGGGCGGGAGCCAGGAGACCCAGTACTTC.

The chain carries TRBV20-1 and TRBJ2-6; 8 bases fit TRBD2. V was clipped by 0 bases and J by 10 bases; unmatched bases: 5. The CDR3 contains 14 residues. CDR1 and CDR2 from the germline V gene are DFQATT and SNEGSKA (reference sequence). As DNA, the CDR3 is TGCAGTGCTAGAGATCGGGGGGGTTGGAACGTCCTGACTTTC. It encodes CSARDRGGWNVLTF.

This clonotype was seen a handful of times. The chain is built from TRBV7-3 and TRBJ1-4; D is ambiguous. The CDR3 has 16 amino acids. Germline V lookup: CDR1 SGHTA, CDR2 FQGTGA. V gave up 5 bases and J gave up 4 bases, with 17 bases separating them. CDR3 loop: CASSLYSSALNEKLFF. Here the CDR3 DNA reads TGTGCCAGCAGCCTATACTCCTCAGCTCTTAATGAAAAACTGTTTTTT.

About this clonotype itself: A much larger clone differs from this one at a single base, so this may be a read error. The V gene is TRBV20-1, the J gene TRBJ1-2; D not resolved. The CDR3 runs 11 residues. Germline values: CDR1 DFQATT, CDR2 SNEGSKA (reference sequence). Written as DNA, the CDR3 is TGCAATGCTAGAGAGGTGGGTGGCTACACCTTC. Its protein is CNAREVGGYTF.

A word on this clonotype: This may come from a read error, since a much larger clone is one base off. V and J are TRBV10-3 and TRBJ2-5; 7 positions agree with TRBD1. Germline V CDR1 and CDR2: ENHRY, SYGVKD. The J segment lost 3 bases and the V segment lost 3 bases, leaving 7 bases of the junction unmatched. The CDR3 is 15 amino acids. CDR3 DNA: TGTGCCATCAGTGACATACGAGACAGGGAAGAGACCCAGTACTTC. The encoded protein is CAISDIRDREETQYF.

Concerning this clonotype: A much larger clone differs from this one at a single base, so this may be a read error. The chain uses TRBV7-8 and TRBJ2-5, with 8 bases fitting TRBD1. The germline V gene has CDR1 SGHVS and CDR2 FQNEAQ. The CDR3 contains 14 residues. The CDR3 bases are TGTGCCGGCAGCGCCTACAGGGGGGAAGAGACCCAGTACTTC. Amino acid sequence: CAGSAYRGEETQYF.

This clonotype was found a few times. The gene calls are TRBV9 and TRBJ1-1; D may be TRBD1 (6 bases). CDR1 SGDLS and CDR2 YYNGEE come from the germline V gene. This CDR3 region has 15 residues. Trimming removed 0 bases from V and 4 bases from J, with 13 bases in between. The CDR3 here is CASSVEAGAGTEAFF. CDR3 DNA: TGTGCCAGCAGCGTAGAAGCAGGGGCCGGCACTGAAGCTTTCTTT.

As regards this clonotype: At one end, the junction sequence differs from germline, possibly due to a read error. V gene TRBV7-9 combines with J gene TRBJ1-2; the D is unclear. Looked up from germline, CDR1 is SEHNR and CDR2 is FQNEAQ (reference sequence). CDR3 length: 14 amino acids. In DNA, the CDR3 is TGCGCCAGCTCACCCCCTTCAGGATTGAGTGGCTACACCTTC. It specifies CASSPPSGLSGYTF.

The chain couples TRBV7-2 to TRBJ2-5, with TRBD1 as a possible D gene (5 bases). Germline V CDR1 and CDR2: SGHTA, FQGNSA. V was cut by 5 bases and J by 3 bases, with 19 bases left in between. The CDR3 totals 16 residues. The CDR3 DNA sequence: TGTGCCAGCAGCGCGATCCGGGCAGGGCGAAAAGAGACCCAGTACTTC. Amino acid sequence: CASSAIRAGRKETQYF.

The chain combines TRBV2 with TRBJ2-5; TRBD2 might be the D (5 bases). The V gene lost 7 bases and the J gene lost 3 bases, with 15 bases spanning the gap. Per the germline V gene, CDR1 is SNHLY and CDR2 is FYNNEI. This CDR3 has 14 amino acids. DNA of the CDR3: TGTGCCAGCACCCTGGACTCCGGGGAAGAGACCCAGTACTTC. Translating gives CASTLDSGEETQYF.

This clonotype was counted only a few times. The junction departs from germline at one end; a sequencing error may be responsible. The rearrangement links TRBV10-3 to TRBJ1-5; the D is unclear. Germline-derived CDR1 and CDR2 are ENHRY and SYGVKD. CDR3 length: 15 residues. CDR3 amino acids: CASSETLGGNQPQHF. CDR3 nucleotide sequence: TGTGCCAGCAGTGAGACACTTGGGGGCAATCAGCCCCAGCATTTT.

This rearrangement joins TRBV12-3 or TRBV12-4 to TRBJ1-1; the match to TRBD1 covers 7 bases. The CDR3 spans 16 residues. J lost 7 bases, V lost 2 bases, and 13 bases had no gene match. In DNA, the CDR3 is TGTGCCAGCAGTTTAACCCGCGGCAGGGGGAAGGATGAAGCTTTCTTT. Translating gives CASSLTRGRGKDEAFF.

This clonotype was counted only a few times. J is TRBJ1-1 and V is TRBV12-3 or TRBV12-4; TRBD1 might be the D (6 bases). The CDR3 length is 14 residues. Trimming shortened V by 3 bases and J by 5 bases, and 13 bases separated the two germline ends. DNA for the CDR3: TGTGCCAGCAGTTTCGGCAGGGGAGGGACTGAAGCTTTCTTT. It yields the protein CASSFGRGGTEAFF.

This clonotype appeared a few times. This chain connects TRBV7-3 to TRBJ1-2; D possibly corresponds to TRBD1 (5 bases). V dropped 2 bases and J dropped 3 bases, with 13 bases sitting between them. CDR3 length: 15 amino acids. Germline CDR1 is SGHTA and CDR2 is FQGTGA. CDR3 protein: CASSLGPGSYYGYTF. In DNA form, the CDR3 reads TGTGCCAGCAGCTTAGGCCCAGGGAGTTACTATGGCTACACCTTC.

This rearrangement joins TRBV15 to TRBJ2-6; tentatively, D is TRBD1 or TRBD2 (5 bases each). With 3 bases removed from V and 16 bases from J, the gap between germline ends came to 16 bases. The CDR3 is made up of 13 amino acids. Germline assignment: CDR1 LNHNV and CDR2 YYDKDF (reference sequence). The CDR3 DNA reads as TGTGCCACCAGCAGGGTAGCGTGGCAGGGACTGACTTTC. Encoded protein: CATSRVAWQGLTF.

This rearrangement joins TRBV15 to TRBJ1-6; TRBD1 matches at 11 bases. This CDR3 is 16 amino acids long. Germline V gene data show CDR1 as LNHNV and CDR2 as YYDKDF (reference sequence). V shed 0 bases, J shed 9 bases, and the junction held 4 bases outside the gene matches. CDR3: CATSREEGTGGSPLHF. DNA for the CDR3: TGTGCCACCAGCAGAGAGGAGGGGACAGGGGGTTCACCCCTCCACTTT.

The rearrangement joins TRBV20-1 to TRBJ2-5; D is unresolved. CDR1 is DFQATT and CDR2 is SNEGSKA in the germline V gene (reference sequence). CDR3 length equals 10 residues. Between the trimmed V and J ends, which lost 4 bases and 7 bases, there was a span of 7 bases. As DNA, the CDR3 is TGCAGTGCTAAAAGAGGGACCCAGTACTTC. Its translation: CSAKRGTQYF.

This clonotype was observed a few times. At one end the junction does not follow the germline gene, possibly because of a read error. The chain recombines TRBV7-7 with TRBJ2-3, with D hard to call. Per germline, CDR1 SSHAT and CDR2 FNYEAQ (reference sequence). The CDR3 loop spans 14 amino acids. Here the CDR3 reads CASSRDGSRDTQYF. Written as DNA, the CDR3 is TGTGCTAGCAGCCGTGATGGAAGCAGGGATACGCAGTATTTT. The variable domain in full, completed from reference TRBV7-7 and TRBJ2-3, reads GAGVSQSPRYKVTKRGQDVTLRCDPISSHATLYWYQQALGQGPEFLTYFNYEAQPDKSGLPSDRFSAERPEGSISTLTIQRTEQRDSAMYRCASSRDGSRDTQYFGPGTRLTVL.

The genes are TRBV6-2 or TRBV6-3 and TRBJ1-2; 11 positions agree with TRBD1. Per germline, CDR1 MNHEY and CDR2 SVGEGT. V was clipped by 2 bases and J by 4 bases; unmatched bases: 3. This CDR3 contains 15 residues. CDR3 residues: CASSYAGTGGYGYTF. CDR3 coding DNA: TGTGCCAGCAGTTACGCCGGGACAGGGGGCTATGGCTACACCTTC.

The chain couples TRBV7-8 to TRBJ1-2; 9 bases are shared with TRBD1. The CDR3 covers 17 residues. CDR1 and CDR2 from the germline V gene are SGHVS and FQNEAQ. V was pared by 1 base and J by 2 bases, with 8 bases of the junction left unmatched. The CDR3 DNA reads as TGTGCCAGCAGCTTAGAGAGGGGACAGGGTTTGAACTATGGCTACACCTTC. Encoded protein: CASSLERGQGLNYGYTF.